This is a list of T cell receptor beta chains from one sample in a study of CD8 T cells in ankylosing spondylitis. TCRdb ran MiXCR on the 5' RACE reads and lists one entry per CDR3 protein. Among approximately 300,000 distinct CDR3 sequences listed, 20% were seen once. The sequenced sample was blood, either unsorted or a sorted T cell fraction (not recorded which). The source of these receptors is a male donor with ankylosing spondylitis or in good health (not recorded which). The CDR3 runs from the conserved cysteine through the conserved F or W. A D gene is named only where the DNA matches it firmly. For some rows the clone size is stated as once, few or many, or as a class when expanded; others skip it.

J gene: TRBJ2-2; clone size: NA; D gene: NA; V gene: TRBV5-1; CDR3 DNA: TGCGCCAGCCGAGAACAGGCCCCTAACACCGGGGAGCTGTTTTTT; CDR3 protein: CASREQAPNTGELFF
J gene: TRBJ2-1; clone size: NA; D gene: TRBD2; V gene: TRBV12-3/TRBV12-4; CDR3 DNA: TGTGCCAGCAGAAAGCGGGAGGGAAGCAATGAGCAGTTCTTC; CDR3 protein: CASRKREGSNEQFF
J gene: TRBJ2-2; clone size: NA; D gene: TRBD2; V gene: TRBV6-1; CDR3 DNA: TGTGCCAGCAGTGTCCAGACTAGCCCACCTAACACCGGGGAGCTGTTTTTT; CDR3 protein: CASSVQTSPPNTGELFF
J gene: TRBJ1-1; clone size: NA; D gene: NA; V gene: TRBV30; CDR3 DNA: TGTGCCTGGAGTACCGGGGTCACTGAAGCTTTCTTT; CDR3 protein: CAWSTGVTEAFF
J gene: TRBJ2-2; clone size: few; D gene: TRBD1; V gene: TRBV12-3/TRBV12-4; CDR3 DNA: TGTGCCAGCACCCGACAGGGGGACACCGGGGAGCTGTTTTTT; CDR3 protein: CASTRQGDTGELFF
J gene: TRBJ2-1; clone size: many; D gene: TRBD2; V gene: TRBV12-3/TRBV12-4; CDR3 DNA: TGTGCCAGCAGTTTGGGACTAGCGTATAGTGAGCAGTTCTTC; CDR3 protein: CASSLGLAYSEQFF
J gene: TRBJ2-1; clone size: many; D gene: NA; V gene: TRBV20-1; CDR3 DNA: TGCAGTGCTAATGCGGCGACGCTTTACAATGAGCAGTTCTTC; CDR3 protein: CSANAATLYNEQFF
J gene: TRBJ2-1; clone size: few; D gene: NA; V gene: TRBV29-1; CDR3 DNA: TGCAGCGGGGCGTTTTACAGCAATGAGCAGTTCTTC; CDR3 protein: CSGAFYSNEQFF
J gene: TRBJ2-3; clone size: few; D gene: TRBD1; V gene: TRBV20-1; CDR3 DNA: TGCAGTGCTAGTCGGCAGGGGGCTAGCACAGATACGCAGTATTTT; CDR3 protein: CSASRQGASTDTQYF
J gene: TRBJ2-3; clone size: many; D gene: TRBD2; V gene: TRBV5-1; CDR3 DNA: TGCGCCAGCAGCTTGTACTGGGCGGGAGGGAGCACAGATACGCAGTATTTT; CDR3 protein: CASSLYWAGGSTDTQYF
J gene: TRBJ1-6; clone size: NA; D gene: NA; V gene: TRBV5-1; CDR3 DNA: TGCGCCAGCAGCTCCGAAGGACAATATTCACCCCTCCACTTT; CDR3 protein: CASSSEGQYSPLHF
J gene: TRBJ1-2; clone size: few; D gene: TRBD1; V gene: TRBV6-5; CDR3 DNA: TGTGCCAGCAGTTACTCGGGACAGGGGGCAGGTAGTGGATGGTATGGCTACACCTTC; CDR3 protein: CASSYSGQGAGSGWYGYTF
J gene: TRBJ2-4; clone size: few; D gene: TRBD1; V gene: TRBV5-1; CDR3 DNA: TGCGCCAGCAGCCTGGGACAGGGAGGGGACATTCAGTACTTC; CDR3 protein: CASSLGQGGDIQYF
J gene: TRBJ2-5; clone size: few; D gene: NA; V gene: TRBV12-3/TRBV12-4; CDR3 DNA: TGTGCCAGCAGTGCTACAAGAGAGACCCAGTACTTC; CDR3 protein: CASSATRETQYF
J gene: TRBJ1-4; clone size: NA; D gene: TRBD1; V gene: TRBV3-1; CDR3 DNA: TGTGCCCGCAGCCGCGCCGGGACAGGGGGCTTTGTGCCTGAAAAACTGTTTTTT; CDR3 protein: CARSRAGTGGFVPEKLFF
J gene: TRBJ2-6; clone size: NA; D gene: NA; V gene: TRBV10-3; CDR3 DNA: TGTGCCATCAGTGAGTCGGGCAGGGATGGGGCCAACGTCCTGACTTTC; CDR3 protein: CAISESGRDGANVLTF
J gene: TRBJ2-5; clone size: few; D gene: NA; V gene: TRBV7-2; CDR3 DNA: TGTGCCAGCACCTTGGGACTGACAGTCATCCCTACCCAGTACTTC; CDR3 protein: CASTLGLTVIPTQYF
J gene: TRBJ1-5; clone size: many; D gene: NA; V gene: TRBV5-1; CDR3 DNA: TGCGCCAGCAGCTCCGGGGTGGATAATCAGCCCCAGCATTTT; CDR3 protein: CASSSGVDNQPQHF
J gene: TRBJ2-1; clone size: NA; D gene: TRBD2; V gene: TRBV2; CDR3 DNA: TGTGCCAGCAGTGGTGCGGGGGGGACCTACAATGAGCAGTTCTTC; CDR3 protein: CASSGAGGTYNEQFF
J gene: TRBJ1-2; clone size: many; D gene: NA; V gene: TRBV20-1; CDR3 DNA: TGCAGTGCTAGAGATGCCAGGGGAGCCTATGGCTACACCTTC; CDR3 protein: CSARDARGAYGYTF
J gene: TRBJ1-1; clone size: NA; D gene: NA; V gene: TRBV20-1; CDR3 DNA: TGCAGTGCCCCATCGGGGGCGGGCACTGAAGCTTTCTTT; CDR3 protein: CSAPSGAGTEAFF
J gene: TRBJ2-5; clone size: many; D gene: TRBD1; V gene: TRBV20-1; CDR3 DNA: TGCAGTGCTAGCCCCTCGACAGGGGGCCAAGAGACCCAGTACTTC; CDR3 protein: CSASPSTGGQETQYF
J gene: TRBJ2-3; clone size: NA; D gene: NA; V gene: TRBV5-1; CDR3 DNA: TGCGCCAGCAGCTTTGGGACTAGCACAGATACGCAGTATTTT; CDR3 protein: CASSFGTSTDTQYF
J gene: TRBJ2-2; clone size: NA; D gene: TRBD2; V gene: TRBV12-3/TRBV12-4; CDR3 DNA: TGTGCCAGCAGTCCCGGCGCGGTAGCGGGAGCCGGGGAGCTGTTTTTT; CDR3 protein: CASSPGAVAGAGELFF
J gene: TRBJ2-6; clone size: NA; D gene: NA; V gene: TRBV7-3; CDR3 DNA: TGTGCCAGCAGCTTGACAGGTCATGGGGCCAACGTCCTGACTTTC; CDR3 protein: CASSLTGHGANVLTF
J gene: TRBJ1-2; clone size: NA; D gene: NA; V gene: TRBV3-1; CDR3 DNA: TGTGCCAGCAGCCTCCATAAAACGCCCATCTATGGCTACACCTTC; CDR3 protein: CASSLHKTPIYGYTF
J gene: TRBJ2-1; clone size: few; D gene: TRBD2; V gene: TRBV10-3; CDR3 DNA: TGTGCCATCAGCGATACTAGAAGCGGGAGGGCCATCTACAATGAGCAGTTCTTC; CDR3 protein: CAISDTRSGRAIYNEQFF